This entry is about one T cell receptor (beta chain). The antigen is undetermined. The data were obtained in a study of T cell responses to AZD1222 COVID-19 vaccine. The CDR3 is made up of 15 amino acids. The germline V gene has CDR1 MNHEY and CDR2 SVGAGI. Losses at the gene ends were 2 bases for V and 2 bases for J; bases not matched to a gene: 4. Produced via immunoSEQ multiplex PCR; TCRdb's table is partial and in-frame only. The sample lists 100,000 or so clones; roughly 84% were seen once. The study, taken as a whole, reports: Two doses of AZD1222 preceded a rise in Spike-specific TCR breadth and depth. Baseline testing showed seropositivity in only a handful of AZD1222 recipients. Spike-spanning, vaccine-associated CD4 TCRs were dominant at 160-218 and 743-854. Unmutated variant regions are reportedly targeted by nearly half of spike-specific TCRs.

The chain employs TRBV6-5 and TRBJ1-2; TRBD1 agrees at 8 bases. Material: peripheral blood, obtained on day 0 of AZD1222 vaccination. The origin of this receptor is an adult in good health. The CDR3 sequence is CASSYGQGLNYGYTF. The CDR3 nucleotides are TGTGCCAGCAGTTACGGACAGGGCCTAAACTATGGCTACACCTTC.